One T cell receptor beta chain is described in this entry. No antigen is known for it. The sample is drawn from a study of early T cells in non-severe SARS-CoV-2 infection. The wider study: Whole-blood bulk RNA, unsorted, was sequenced, and chains were unpaired. General study points: Matches to VDJdb favored anti-spike CD8 responses and missed private and CD4 specificities.

Individual cDNA molecules carried attached unique molecular identifiers. TCRdb itself ran the 5' RACE reads through MiXCR, one entry per CDR3 protein. The sample lists tens of thousands of distinct CDR3 sequences; 15% to 20% were seen once. Germline V gene lookup returns CDR1 SGHVS and CDR2 FNYEAQ. V dropped 1 base and J dropped 6 bases, with 15 bases sitting between them. CDR3 length: 16 amino acids. The sample consisted of whole blood, taken at baseline. The receptor was derived from an adult who was a healthcare worker with PCR-confirmed SARS-CoV-2 infection or an uninfected control (not recorded which). The V gene is TRBV7-6, the J gene TRBJ2-2, with D possibly TRBD1 on 5 matching bases. As DNA, the CDR3 is TGTGCCAGCAGCTTAGTGACCTCAGGGATCCCCGGGGAGCTGTTTTTT. Residues: CASSLVTSGIPGELFF.